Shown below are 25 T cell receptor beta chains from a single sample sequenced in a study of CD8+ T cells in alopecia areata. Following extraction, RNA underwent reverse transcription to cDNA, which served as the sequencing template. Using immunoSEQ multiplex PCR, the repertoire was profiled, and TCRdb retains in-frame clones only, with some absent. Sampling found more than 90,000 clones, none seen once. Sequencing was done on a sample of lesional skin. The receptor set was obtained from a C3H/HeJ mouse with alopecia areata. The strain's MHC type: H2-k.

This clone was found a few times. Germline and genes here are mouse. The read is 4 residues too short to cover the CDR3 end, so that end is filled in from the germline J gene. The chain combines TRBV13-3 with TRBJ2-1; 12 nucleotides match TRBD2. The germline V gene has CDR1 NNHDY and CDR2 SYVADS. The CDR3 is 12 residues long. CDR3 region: CATDWGGAEQFF. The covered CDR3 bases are TGTGCCACTGACTGGGGGGGCGCT.

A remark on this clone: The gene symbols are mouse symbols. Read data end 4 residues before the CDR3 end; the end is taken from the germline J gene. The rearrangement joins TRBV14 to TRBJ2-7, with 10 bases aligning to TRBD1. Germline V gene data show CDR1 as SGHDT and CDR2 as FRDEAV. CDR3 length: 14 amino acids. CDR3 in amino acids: CASSLGTGEDEQYF. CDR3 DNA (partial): TGTGCCAGCAGTTTGGGGACAGGGGAGGAT.

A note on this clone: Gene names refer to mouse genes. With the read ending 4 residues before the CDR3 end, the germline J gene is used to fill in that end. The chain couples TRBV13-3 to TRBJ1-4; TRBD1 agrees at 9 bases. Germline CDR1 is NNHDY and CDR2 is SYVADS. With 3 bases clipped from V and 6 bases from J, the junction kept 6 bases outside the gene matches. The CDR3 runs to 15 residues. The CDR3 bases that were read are TGTGCCAGCAGTGGAGGACAGGGGAGGGACGAA. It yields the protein CASSGGQGRDE. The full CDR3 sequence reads CASSGGQGRDERLFF.

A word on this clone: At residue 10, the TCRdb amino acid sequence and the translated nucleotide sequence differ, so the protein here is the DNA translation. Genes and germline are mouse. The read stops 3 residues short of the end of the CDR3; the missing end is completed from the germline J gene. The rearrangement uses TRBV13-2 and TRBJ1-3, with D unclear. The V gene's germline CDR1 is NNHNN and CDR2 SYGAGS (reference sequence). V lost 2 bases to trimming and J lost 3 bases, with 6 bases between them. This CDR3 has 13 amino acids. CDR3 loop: CASGERVGNTLYF. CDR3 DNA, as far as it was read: TGTGCCAGCGGTGAGAGGGTTGGAAATACG.

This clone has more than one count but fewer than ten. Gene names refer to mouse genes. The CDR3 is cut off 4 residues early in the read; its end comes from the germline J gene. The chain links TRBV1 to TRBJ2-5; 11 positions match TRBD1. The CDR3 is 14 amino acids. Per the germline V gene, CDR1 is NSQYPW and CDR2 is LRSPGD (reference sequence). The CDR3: CTCSADRGLDTQYF. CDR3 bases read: TGCACCTGCAGTGCGGACAGGGGGCTGGAC.

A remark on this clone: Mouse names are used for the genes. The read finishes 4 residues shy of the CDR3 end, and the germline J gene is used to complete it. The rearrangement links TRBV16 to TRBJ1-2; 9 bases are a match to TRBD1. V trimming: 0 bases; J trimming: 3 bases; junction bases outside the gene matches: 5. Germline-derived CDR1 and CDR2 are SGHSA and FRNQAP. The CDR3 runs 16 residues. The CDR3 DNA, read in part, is TGTGCAAGCAGCTTAGATGAGACAGGGGGTGACTCC. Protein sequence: CASSLDETGGDS. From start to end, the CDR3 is CASSLDETGGDSDYTF.

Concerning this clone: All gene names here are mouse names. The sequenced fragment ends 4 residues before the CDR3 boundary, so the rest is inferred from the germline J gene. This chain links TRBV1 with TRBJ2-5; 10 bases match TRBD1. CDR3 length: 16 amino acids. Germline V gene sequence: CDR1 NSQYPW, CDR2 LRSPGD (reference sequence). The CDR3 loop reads CTCSADQRDRGDTQYF. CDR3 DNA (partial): TGCACCTGCAGTGCAGATCAGAGGGACAGGGGAGAC.

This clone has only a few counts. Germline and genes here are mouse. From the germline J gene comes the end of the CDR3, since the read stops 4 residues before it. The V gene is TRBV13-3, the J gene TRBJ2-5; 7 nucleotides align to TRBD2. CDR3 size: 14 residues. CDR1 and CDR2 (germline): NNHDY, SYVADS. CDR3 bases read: TGTGCCAGCAGTGATATGGGGGGTAATGAC. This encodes CASSDMGGND. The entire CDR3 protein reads CASSDMGGNDTQYF.

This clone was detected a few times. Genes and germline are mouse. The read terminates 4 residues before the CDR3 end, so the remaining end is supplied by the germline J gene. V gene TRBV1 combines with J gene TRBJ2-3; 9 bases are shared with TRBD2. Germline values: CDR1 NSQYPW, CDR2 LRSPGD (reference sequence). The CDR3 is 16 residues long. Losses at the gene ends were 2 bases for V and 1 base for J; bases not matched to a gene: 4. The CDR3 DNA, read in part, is TGCACCTGCAGTGCACCGACTGGGGGAGGTGCAGAA. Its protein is CTCSAPTGGGAE. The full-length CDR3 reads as CTCSAPTGGGAETLYF.

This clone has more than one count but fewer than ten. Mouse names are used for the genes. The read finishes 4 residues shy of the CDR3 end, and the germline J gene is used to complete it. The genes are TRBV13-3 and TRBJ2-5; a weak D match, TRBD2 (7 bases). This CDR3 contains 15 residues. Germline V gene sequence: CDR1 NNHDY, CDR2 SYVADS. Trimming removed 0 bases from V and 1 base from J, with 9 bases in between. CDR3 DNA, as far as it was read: TGTGCCAGCAGTGATGGGGGGGCAGACCAAGAC. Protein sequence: CASSDGGADQD. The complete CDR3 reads CASSDGGADQDTQYF.

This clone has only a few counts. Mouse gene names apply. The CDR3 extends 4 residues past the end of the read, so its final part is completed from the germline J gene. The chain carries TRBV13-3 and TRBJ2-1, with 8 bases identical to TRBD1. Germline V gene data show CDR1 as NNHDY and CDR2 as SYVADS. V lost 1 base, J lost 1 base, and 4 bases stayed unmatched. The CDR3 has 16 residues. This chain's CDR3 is CASSDPGQANYAEQFF. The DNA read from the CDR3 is TGTGCCAGCAGTGATCCGGGACAGGCGAACTATGCT.

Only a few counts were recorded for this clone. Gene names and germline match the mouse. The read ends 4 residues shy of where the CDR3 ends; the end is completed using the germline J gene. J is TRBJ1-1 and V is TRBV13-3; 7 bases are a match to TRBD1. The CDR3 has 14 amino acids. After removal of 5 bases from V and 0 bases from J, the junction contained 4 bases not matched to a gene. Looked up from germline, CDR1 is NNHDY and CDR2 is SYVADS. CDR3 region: CASRRQGPNTEVFF. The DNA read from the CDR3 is TGTGCCAGCAGGAGACAGGGTCCAAACACA.

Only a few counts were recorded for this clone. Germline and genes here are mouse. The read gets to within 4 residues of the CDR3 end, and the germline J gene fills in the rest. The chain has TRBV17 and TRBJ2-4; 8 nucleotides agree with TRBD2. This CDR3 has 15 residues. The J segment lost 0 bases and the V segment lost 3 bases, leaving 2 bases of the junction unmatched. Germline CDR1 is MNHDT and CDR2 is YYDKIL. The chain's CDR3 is CASSRGGRSQNTLYF. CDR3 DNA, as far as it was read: TGTGCTAGCAGTAGGGGGGGGCGCAGTCAAAAC. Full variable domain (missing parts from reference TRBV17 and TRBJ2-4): DTTVKQNPRYKLARVGKPVNLICSQTMNHDTMYWYQKKPNQAPKLLLFYYDKILNREADTFEKFQSSRPNNSFCSLYIGSAGLEYSAMYLCASSRGGRSQNTLYFGAGTRLSVL.

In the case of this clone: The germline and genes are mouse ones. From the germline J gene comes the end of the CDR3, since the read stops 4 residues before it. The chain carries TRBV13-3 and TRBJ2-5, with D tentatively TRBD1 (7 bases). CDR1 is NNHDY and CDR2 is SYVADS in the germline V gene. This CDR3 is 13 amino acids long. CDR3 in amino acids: CASLRGVEDTQYF. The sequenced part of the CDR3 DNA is TGTGCCAGTCTCAGGGGGGTGGAAGAC.

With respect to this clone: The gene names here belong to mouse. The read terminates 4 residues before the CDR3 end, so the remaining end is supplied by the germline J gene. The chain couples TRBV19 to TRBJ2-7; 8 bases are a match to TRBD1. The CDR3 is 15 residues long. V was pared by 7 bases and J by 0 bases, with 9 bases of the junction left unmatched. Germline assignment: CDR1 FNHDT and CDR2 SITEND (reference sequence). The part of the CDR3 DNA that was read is TGTGCCAGCGGCCCTGGACAGGGCAGCTCCTAT. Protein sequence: CASGPGQGSSY. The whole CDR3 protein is CASGPGQGSSYEQYF.

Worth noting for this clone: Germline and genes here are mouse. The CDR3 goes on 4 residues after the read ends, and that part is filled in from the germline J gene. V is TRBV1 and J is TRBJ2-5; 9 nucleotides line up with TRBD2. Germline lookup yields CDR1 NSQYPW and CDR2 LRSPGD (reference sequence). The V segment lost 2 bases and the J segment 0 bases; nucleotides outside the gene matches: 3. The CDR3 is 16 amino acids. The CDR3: CTCSAMGGPNQDTQYF. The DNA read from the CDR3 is TGCACCTGCAGTGCAATGGGGGGGCCTAACCAAGAC.

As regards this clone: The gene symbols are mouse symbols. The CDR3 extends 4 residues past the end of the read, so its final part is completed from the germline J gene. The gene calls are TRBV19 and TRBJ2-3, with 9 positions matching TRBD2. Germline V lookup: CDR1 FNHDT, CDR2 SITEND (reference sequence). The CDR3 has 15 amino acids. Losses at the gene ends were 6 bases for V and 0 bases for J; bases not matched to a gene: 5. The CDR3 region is CASKTGGRSAETLYF. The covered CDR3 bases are TGTGCCAGCAAGACTGGGGGCCGAAGTGCAGAA.

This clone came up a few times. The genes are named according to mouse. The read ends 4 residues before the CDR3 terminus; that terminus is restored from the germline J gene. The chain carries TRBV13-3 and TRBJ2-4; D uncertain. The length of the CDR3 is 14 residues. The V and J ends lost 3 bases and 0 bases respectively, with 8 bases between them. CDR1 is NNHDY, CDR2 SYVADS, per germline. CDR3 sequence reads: CASSASTSQNTLYF. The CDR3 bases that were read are TGTGCCAGCAGTGCCTCGACAAGTCAAAAC.

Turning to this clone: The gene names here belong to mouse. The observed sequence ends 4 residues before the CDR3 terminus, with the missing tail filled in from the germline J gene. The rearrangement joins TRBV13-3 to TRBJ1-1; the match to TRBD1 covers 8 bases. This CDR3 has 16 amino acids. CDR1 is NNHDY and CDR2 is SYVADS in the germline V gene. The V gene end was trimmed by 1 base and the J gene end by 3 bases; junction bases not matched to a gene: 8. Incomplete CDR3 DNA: TGTGCCAGCAGTGATTTTGGGTCAGGGGGCGACACA. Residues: CASSDFGSGGDT. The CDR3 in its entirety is CASSDFGSGGDTEVFF.

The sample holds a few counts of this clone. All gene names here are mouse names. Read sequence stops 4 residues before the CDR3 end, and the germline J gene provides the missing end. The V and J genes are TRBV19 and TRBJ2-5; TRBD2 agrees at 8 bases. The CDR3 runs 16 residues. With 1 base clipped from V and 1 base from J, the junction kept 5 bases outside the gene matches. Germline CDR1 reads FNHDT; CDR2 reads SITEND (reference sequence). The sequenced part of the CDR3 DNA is TGTGCCAGCAGTATAACCTGGGGGGTTGACCAAGAC. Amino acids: CASSITWGVDQD. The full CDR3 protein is CASSITWGVDQDTQYF.

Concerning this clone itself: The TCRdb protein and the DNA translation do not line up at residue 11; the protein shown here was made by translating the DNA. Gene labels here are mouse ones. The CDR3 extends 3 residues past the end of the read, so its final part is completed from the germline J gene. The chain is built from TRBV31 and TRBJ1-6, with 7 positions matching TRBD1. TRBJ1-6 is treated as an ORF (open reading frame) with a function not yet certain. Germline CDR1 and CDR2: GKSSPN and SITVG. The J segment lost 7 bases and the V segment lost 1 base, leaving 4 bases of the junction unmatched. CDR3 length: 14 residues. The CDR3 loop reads CAWSPVQGNSPLYF. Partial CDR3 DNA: TGTGCCTGGAGTCCAGTACAGGGGAATTCGCCC.

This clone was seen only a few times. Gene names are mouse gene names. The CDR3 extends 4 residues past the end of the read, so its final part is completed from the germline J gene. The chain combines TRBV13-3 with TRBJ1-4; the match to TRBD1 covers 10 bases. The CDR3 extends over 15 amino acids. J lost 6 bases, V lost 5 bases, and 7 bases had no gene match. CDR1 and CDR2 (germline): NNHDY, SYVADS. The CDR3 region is CASSRSGTGDERLFF. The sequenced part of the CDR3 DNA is TGTGCCAGCAGCCGATCGGGGACAGGGGACGAA.

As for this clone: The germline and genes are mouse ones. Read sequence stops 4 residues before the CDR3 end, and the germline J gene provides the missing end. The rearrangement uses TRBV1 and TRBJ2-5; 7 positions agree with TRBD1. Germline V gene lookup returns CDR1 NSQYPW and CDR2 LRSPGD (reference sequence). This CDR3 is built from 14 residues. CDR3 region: CTCSESGTVDTQYF. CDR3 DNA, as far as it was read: TGCACCTGCAGTGAATCCGGGACAGTGGAC.

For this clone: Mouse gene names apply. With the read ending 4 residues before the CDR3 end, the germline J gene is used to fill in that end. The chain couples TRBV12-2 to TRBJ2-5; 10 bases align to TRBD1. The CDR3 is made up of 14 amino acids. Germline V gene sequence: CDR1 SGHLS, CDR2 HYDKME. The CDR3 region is CASSSGQGKDTQYF. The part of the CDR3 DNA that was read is TGTGCCAGCTCTTCGGGACAGGGGAAAGAC.

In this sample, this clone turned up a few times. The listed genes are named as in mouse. The sequenced CDR3 bases are TGTGCCAGCGGTGATGCAGCCAAA. Encoded protein: CASGDAAK. The full CDR3 protein is CASGDAAKEVFF. J is TRBJ1-1 and V is TRBV13-2; D is unclear. The read ends 4 residues early relative to the CDR3; the germline J gene fills the gap. The CDR3 totals 12 residues. Germline assignment: CDR1 NNHNN and CDR2 SYGAGS (reference sequence).